Listed here are 26 T cell receptor beta chains from one sample, sequenced in a study of T cells expressing NK-cell markers. Using the 5' RACE reads, TCRdb records one entry per CDR3 protein without DNA. The sample data list approximately 440,000 distinct CDR3 sequences. The sequenced material came from blood T cells: a sorted CD56 or NKG2C T cell subset, CD4+ or CD8+ T cells, or bulk PBMC T cells (not recorded which). These TCRs come from a woman aged 45 to 65 in good health.

V gene TRBV9 combines with J gene TRBJ2-2; TCRdb indicates TRBD1, and absent DNA this call remains unverified. This CDR3 has 13 amino acids. In germline, CDR1 is SGDLS, CDR2 YYNGEE. CDR3 residues: CASSVGGGRELFF. Complete variable domain (other parts from reference TRBV9 and TRBJ2-2): DSGVTQTPKHLITATGQRVTLRCSPRSGDLSVYWYQQSLDQGLQFLIQYYNGEERAKGNILERFSAQQFPDLHSELNLSSLELGDSALYFCASSVGGGRELFFGEGSRLTVL.

The CDR3 protein is CASSLEWRTYEQYF. This chain joins TRBV11-2 and TRBJ2-7; checking the TCRdb D call of TRBD2 is not possible without DNA. The length of the CDR3 is 14 residues. Germline lookup yields CDR1 SGHAT and CDR2 FQNNGV.

The chain carries TRBV6-5 and TRBJ2-5. Germline assignment: CDR1 MNHEY and CDR2 SVGAGI. This CDR3 is 15 amino acids long. CDR3 residues: CASSYSSVGRWGQYF.

This rearrangement joins TRBV6-2 or TRBV6-3 to TRBJ2-5. The CDR3 extends over 12 amino acids. Germline CDR1 and CDR2: MNHEY and SVGEGT. The CDR3 spells CASSQNRETQYF.

The chain has TRBV12-3 or TRBV12-4 and TRBJ2-1; TCRdb's D gene call, TRBD1, goes unchecked for lack of DNA. The CDR3 totals 16 residues. The CDR3 sequence is CASSSDDLPQGNEQFF.

This chain uses TRBV7-8 with TRBJ2-1; TCRdb proposes TRBD2, but this gene call is untestable without DNA. The germline gives CDR1 SGHVS, CDR2 FQNEAQ. The CDR3 spans 19 residues. The CDR3 protein is CASSPKGLAGGGTYNEQFF.

The rearrangement joins TRBV4-2 to TRBJ1-1. CDR3 length: 14 amino acids. Germline V CDR1 and CDR2: LGHNA, YNFKEQ. CDR3 sequence: CASSQDLSAAEAFF.

The chain recombines TRBV25-1 with TRBJ1-1; with no DNA, the TCRdb D assignment of TRBD1 cannot be verified. The CDR3 is made up of 15 amino acids. Germline CDR1 and CDR2: MGHDK and SYGVNS. This CDR3 is CASSAADRLGTEAFF.

The chain has TRBV5-1 and TRBJ2-1; TCRdb's D gene call, TRBD1, goes unchecked for lack of DNA. This CDR3 region has 14 residues. Germline V gene lookup returns CDR1 SGHRS and CDR2 YFSETQ. CDR3 region: CASRRPPWGNEQFF.

The chain employs TRBV10-2 and TRBJ2-1. The CDR3 consists of 15 residues. Germline CDR1 WSHSY, CDR2 SAAADI. This chain's CDR3 is CASNILGTTYNEQFF.

The chain uses TRBV6-2 or TRBV6-3 and TRBJ2-7; TCRdb proposes TRBD2, but this gene call is untestable without DNA. This CDR3 contains 14 residues. The V gene's germline CDR1 is MNHEY and CDR2 SVGEGT. The CDR3 protein is CASRVGLARNEQYF.

The rearrangement joins TRBV29-1 to TRBJ2-5. The germline CDR1 and CDR2 sequences are SQVTM and ANQGSEA. This CDR3 has 14 residues. The CDR3: CSVEGRLSQETQYF. The full variable domain, completed using reference TRBV29-1 and TRBJ2-5, is SAVISQKPSRDICQRGTSLTIQCQVDSQVTMMFWYRQQPGQSLTLIATANQGSEATYESGFVIDKFPISRPNLTFSTLTVSNMSPEDSSIYLCSVEGRLSQETQYFGPGTRLLVL.

The rearrangement links TRBV3-1 to TRBJ2-7; TCRdb selects TRBD2, and the lack of DNA leaves this call unchecked. The CDR3 covers 15 residues. Per germline, CDR1 LGHDT and CDR2 YNNKEL (reference sequence). CDR3 loop: CASSRGLAGVVEQYF.

The rearrangement uses TRBV29-1 and TRBJ2-4. Germline V gene lookup returns CDR1 SQVTM and CDR2 ANQGSEA. The CDR3 spans 15 residues. CDR3 loop: CSVEVNSLAKNIQYF.

The genes are TRBV5-6 and TRBJ2-3; the TCRdb call, TRBD1, lacks DNA for checking. The germline V gene encodes CDR1 SGHDT and CDR2 YYEEEE. This CDR3 has 11 amino acids. CDR3 sequence reads: CASSYSGGRYF.

The chain joins TRBV12-5 to TRBJ2-1; TCRdb outputs TRBD2, but without DNA this stays unchecked. There are 14 residues in the CDR3. Germline CDR1 reads LGHNT; CDR2 reads FRNRAP. CDR3 sequence reads: CASGVSRGPNEQFF.

This chain's CDR3 is CASSVAGTGSYEQYF. The J gene is TRBJ2-7, the V gene TRBV9; TCRdb returns TRBD1, unconfirmable since there is no DNA. The germline V gene has CDR1 SGDLS and CDR2 YYNGEE. CDR3 length: 15 residues.

The gene calls are TRBV28 and TRBJ2-7; there is no DNA to check the TCRdb D call of TRBD1. CDR3 size: 13 residues. Germline assignment: CDR1 MDHEN and CDR2 SYDVKM. CDR3 residues: CASSLKGHYEQYF.

The chain employs TRBV12-3 or TRBV12-4 and TRBJ2-3. The CDR3 extends over 14 amino acids. CDR3: CASSSSRIGDTQYF.

J is TRBJ1-1 and V is TRBV12-3 or TRBV12-4; TCRdb reports TRBD1, a call that lacks DNA to check it against. This CDR3 spans 12 amino acids. CDR3 in amino acids: CASTPGGHIAFF.

The chain couples TRBV19 to TRBJ1-3; TCRdb proposes TRBD1, but this gene call is untestable without DNA. CDR3 length: 12 residues. Germline CDR1 is LNHDA and CDR2 is SQIVND (reference sequence). The CDR3 region is CAGGSGGNTIYF.

V usage is TRBV4-2 and J usage is TRBJ1-3. Germline lookup yields CDR1 LGHNA and CDR2 YNFKEQ. CDR3 length: 16 residues. This CDR3 reads CASSQEYRDAGNTIYF.

This chain links TRBV12-3 or TRBV12-4 with TRBJ2-1; no DNA is available, so the TRBD2 call from TCRdb remains unchecked. The CDR3 loop spans 15 amino acids. The CDR3 loop is CASSGGTHPHNEQFF.

The chain recombines TRBV7-8 with TRBJ2-7; no DNA is available, so the TRBD1 call from TCRdb remains unchecked. Germline CDR1 SGHVS, CDR2 FQNEAQ. CDR3 length: 15 residues. CDR3 sequence: CASSTPGYGANEQYF.

The CDR3 here is CASRKERAQHF. The chain has TRBV6-1 and TRBJ1-5. Germline-derived CDR1 and CDR2 are MNHNS and SASEGT. The CDR3 has 11 residues.

The chain combines TRBV4-1 with TRBJ2-4; TCRdb returns TRBD2, unconfirmable since there is no DNA. Germline V CDR1 and CDR2: MGHRA, YSYEKL. This CDR3 contains 17 residues. The CDR3 region is CASSHLLAGEAKNIQYF.